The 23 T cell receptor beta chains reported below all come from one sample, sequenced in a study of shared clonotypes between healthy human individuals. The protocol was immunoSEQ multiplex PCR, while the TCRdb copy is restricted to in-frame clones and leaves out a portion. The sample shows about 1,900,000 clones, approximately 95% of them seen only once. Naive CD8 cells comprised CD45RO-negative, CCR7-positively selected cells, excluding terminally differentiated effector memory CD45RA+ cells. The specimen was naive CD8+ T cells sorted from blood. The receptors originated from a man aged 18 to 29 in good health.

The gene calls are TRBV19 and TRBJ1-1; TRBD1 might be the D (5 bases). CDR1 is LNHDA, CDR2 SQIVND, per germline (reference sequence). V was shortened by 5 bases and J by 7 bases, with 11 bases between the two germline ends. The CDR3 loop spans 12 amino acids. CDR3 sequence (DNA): TGTGCCAGTAGTGGGGGGTCCCTTGAAGCTTTCTTT. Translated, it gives CASSGGSLEAFF.

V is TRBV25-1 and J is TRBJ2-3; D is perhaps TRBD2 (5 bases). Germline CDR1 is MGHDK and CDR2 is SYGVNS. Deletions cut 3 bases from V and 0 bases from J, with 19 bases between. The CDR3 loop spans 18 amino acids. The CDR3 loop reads CASSDGPGRGPSTDTQYF. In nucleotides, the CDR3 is TGTGCCAGCAGTGATGGTCCGGGAAGAGGTCCTAGCACAGATACGCAGTATTTT.

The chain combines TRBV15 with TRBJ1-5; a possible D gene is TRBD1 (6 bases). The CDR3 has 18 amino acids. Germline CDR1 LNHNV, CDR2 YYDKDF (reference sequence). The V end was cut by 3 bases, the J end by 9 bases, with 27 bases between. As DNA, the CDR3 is TGTGCCACCAGCAGTCCCTATGGCATTGGGGGGGCTGAGTGGCCCCAGCATTTT. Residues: CATSSPYGIGGAEWPQHF. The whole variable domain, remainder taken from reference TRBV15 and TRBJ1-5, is DAMVIQNPRYQVTQFGKPVTLSCSQTLNHNVMYWYQQKSSQAPKLLFHYYDKDFNNEADTPDNFQSRRPNTSFCFLDIRSPGLGDTAMYLCATSSPYGIGGAEWPQHFGDGTRLSIL.

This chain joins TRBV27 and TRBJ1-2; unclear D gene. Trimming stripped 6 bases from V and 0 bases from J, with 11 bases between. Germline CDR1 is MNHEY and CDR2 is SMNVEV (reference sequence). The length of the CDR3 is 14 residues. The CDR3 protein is CASRPSPANYGYTF. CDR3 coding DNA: TGTGCCAGCAGACCCTCCCCAGCTAACTATGGCTACACCTTC.

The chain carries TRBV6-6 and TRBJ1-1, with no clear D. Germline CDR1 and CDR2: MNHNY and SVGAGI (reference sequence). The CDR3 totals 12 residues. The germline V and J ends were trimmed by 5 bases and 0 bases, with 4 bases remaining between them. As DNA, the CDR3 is TGTGCCAGCAGTCAAGTGAACACTGAAGCTTTCTTT. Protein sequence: CASSQVNTEAFF.

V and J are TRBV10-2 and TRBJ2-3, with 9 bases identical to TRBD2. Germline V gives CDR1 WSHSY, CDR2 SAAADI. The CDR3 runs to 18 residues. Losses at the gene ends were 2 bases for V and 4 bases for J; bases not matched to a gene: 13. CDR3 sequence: CASSEHFVGLAQPDTQYF. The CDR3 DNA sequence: TGCGCCAGCAGTGAGCACTTCGTAGGACTAGCGCAGCCAGATACGCAGTATTTT.

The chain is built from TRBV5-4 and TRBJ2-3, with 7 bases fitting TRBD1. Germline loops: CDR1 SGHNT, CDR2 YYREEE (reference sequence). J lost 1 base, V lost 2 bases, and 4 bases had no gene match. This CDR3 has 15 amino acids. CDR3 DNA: TGTGCCAGCAGCTTACGAGGGGGCGGCACAGATACGCAGTATTTT. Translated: CASSLRGGGTDTQYF.

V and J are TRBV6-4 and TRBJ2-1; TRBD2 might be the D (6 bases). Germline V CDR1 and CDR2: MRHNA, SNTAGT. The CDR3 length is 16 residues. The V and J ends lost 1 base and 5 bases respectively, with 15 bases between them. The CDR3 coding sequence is TGTGCCAGCAGTGACTATTCGGGGGTCCCAAACAATGAGCAGTTCTTC. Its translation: CASSDYSGVPNNEQFF.

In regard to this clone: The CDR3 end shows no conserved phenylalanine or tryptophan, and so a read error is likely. The CDR3 region has the DNA TGTGCCAGCAGTGAATCTGTTACGGGAGAAGCCTATGGCTACACCCTC. It is translated as CASSESVTGEAYGYTL. The genes are TRBV2 and TRBJ1-2; no reliable D call. Deletions cut 2 bases from V and 4 bases from J, with 17 bases between. The CDR3 length is 16 residues. Germline V CDR1 and CDR2: SNHLY, FYNNEI.

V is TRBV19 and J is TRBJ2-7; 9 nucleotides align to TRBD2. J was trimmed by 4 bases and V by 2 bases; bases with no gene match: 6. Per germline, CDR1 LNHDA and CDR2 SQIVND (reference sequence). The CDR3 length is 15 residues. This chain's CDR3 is CASSINSGSFYEQYF. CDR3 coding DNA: TGTGCCAGTAGTATAAATAGCGGGAGTTTTTACGAGCAGTACTTC. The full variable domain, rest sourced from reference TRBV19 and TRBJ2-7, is DGGITQSPKYLFRKEGQNVTLSCEQNLNHDAMYWYRQDPGQGLRLIYYSQIVNDFQKGDIAEGYSVSREKKESFPLTVTSAQKNPTAFYLCASSINSGSFYEQYFGPGTRLTVT.

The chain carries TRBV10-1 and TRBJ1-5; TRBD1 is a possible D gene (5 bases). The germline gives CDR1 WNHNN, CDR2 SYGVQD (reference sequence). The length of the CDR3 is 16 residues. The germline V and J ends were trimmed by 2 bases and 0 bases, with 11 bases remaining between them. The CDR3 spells CASSEVQGDSNQPQHF. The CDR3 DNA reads TGCGCCAGCAGTGAGGTTCAGGGCGATAGCAATCAGCCCCAGCATTTT.

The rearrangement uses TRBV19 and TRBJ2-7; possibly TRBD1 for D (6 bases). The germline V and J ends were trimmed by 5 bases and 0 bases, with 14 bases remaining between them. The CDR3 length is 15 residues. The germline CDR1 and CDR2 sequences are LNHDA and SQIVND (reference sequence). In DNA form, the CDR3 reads TGTGCCAGTAGTCCGGTACAGGGTATCTCCTACGAGCAGTACTTC. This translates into CASSPVQGISYEQYF. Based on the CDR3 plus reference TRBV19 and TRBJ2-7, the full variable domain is DGGITQSPKYLFRKEGQNVTLSCEQNLNHDAMYWYRQDPGQGLRLIYYSQIVNDFQKGDIAEGYSVSREKKESFPLTVTSAQKNPTAFYLCASSPVQGISYEQYFGPGTRLTVT.

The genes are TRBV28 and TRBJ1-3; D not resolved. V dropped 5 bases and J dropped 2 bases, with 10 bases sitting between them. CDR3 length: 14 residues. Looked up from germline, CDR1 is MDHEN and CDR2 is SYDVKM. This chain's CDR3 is CASSPELAGNTIYF. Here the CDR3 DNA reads TGTGCCAGCAGTCCTGAATTGGCTGGAAACACCATATATTTT.

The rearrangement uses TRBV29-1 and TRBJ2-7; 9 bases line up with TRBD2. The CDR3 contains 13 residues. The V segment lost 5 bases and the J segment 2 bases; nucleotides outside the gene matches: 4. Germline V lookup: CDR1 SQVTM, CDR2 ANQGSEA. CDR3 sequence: CSVIAGAPYEQYF. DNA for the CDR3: TGCAGCGTTATAGCGGGAGCCCCCTACGAGCAGTACTTC.

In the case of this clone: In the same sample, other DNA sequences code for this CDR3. CDR3 coding DNA: TGCGCCAGCAGCCCCGGAACTGAGCAGTTCTTC. It codes for CASSPGTEQFF. The genes are TRBV4-1 and TRBJ2-1; D is unresolved. The V gene's germline CDR1 is MGHRA and CDR2 YSYEKL. Trimming removed 4 bases from V and 9 bases from J, with 7 bases in between. This CDR3 region has 11 residues.

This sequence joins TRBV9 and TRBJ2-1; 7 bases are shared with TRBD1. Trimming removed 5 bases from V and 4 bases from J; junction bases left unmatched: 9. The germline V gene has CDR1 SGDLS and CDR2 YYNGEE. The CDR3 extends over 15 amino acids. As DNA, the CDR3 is TGTGCCAGCAGTGCACAGGGACAGATATACAATGAGCAGTTCTTC. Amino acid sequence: CASSAQGQIYNEQFF.

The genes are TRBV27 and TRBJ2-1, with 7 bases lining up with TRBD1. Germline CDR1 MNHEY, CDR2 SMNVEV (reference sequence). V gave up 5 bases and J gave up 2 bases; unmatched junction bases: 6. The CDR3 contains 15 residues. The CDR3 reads CASSPPTGTYNEQFF. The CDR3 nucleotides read TGTGCCAGCAGTCCCCCGACAGGGACCTACAATGAGCAGTTCTTC.

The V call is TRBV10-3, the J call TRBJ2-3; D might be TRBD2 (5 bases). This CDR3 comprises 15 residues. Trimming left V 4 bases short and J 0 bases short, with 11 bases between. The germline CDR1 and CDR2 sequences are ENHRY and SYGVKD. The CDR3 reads CAISAWTGSTDTQYF. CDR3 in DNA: TGTGCCATCAGTGCGTGGACGGGGAGCACAGATACGCAGTATTTT.

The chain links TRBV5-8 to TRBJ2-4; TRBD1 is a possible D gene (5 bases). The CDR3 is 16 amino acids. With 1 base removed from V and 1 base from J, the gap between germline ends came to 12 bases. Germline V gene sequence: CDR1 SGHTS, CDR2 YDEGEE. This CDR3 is CASSLKGVGAKNIQYF. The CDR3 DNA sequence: TGTGCCAGCAGCTTGAAAGGGGTCGGGGCCAAAAACATTCAGTACTTC.

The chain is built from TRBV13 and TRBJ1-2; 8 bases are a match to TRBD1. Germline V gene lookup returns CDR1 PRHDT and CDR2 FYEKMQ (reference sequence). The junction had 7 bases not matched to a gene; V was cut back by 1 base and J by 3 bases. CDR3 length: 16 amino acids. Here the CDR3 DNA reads TGTGCCAGCAGCTTAGATTGGCAGGGGGCGGACTATGGCTACACCTTC. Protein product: CASSLDWQGADYGYTF.

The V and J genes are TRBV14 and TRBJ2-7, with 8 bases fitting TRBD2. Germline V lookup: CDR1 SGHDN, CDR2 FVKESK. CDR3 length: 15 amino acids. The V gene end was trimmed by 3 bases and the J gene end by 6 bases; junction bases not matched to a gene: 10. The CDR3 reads CASSQLAGPWAEQYF. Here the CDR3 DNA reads TGTGCCAGCAGCCAGTTAGCGGGACCGTGGGCCGAGCAGTACTTC.

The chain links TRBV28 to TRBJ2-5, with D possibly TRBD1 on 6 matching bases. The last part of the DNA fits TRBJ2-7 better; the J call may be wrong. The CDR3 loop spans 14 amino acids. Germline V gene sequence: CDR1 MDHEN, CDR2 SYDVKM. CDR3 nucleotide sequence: TGTGCCAGCAGTTTACACCGGACAGACTACGAGCAGTACTTC. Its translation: CASSLHRTDYEQYF.

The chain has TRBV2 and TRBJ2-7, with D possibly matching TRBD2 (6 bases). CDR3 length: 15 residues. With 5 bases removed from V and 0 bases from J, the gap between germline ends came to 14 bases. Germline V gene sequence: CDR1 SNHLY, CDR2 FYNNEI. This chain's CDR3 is CASSTASANSYEQYF. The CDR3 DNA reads TGTGCCAGCAGTACCGCTAGCGCTAACTCCTACGAGCAGTACTTC.